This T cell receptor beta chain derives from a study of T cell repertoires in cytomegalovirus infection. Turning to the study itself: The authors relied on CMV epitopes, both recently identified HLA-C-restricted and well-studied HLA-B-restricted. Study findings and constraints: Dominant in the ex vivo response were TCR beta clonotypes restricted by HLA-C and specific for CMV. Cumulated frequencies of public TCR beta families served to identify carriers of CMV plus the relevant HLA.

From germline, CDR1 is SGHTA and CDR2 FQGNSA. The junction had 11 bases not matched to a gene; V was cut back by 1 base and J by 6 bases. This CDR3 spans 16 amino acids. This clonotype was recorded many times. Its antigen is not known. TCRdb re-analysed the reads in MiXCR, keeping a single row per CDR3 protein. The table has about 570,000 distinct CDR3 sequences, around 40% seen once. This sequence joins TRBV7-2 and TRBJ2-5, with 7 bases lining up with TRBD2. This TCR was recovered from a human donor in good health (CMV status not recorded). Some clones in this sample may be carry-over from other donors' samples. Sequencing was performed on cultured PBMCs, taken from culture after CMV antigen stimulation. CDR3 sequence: CASSLESAGVRKTQYF. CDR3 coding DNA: TGTGCCAGCAGCTTAGAGAGCGCGGGAGTGCGAAAGACCCAGTACTTC.